The entry below describes one TCR beta chain. Its specificity is not known. The record originates from a study of synovial regulatory T cells in juvenile arthritis. Study conclusions and caveats: CDR3 overlap with synovial Tregs was higher for iaTregs than other blood Tregs. iaTreg TCR repertoires were largely private across patients and partially overlapped synovial Teff and blood CPL.

Donors were approximately eleven juvenile idiopathic arthritis patients with active disease, 3 polyarticular and 8 oligoarticular. Median age around 10 years (roughly 2.2-22.9); median disease duration about 7 years (0.2-19.1). Sequencing was performed with immunoSEQ multiplex PCR; in TCRdb, only in-frame clones are kept and a portion is missing. This repertoire comprises around 9,900 clones; its ten largest clones make up under 2.5%. Germline V gives CDR1 SNHLY, CDR2 FYNNEI. This CDR3 region has 16 residues. No coding sequence is recorded. The TCR was taken from a donor younger than 30 with juvenile idiopathic arthritis. Sequenced sample: Treg cells from blood. Subset reported: remaining (HLA-DR-negative) circulating blood Treg cells. The V and J genes are TRBV2 and TRBJ1-5; TCRdb reports TRBD1, a call that lacks DNA to check it against. The CDR3 loop is CASSLRQGGSNQPQHF.